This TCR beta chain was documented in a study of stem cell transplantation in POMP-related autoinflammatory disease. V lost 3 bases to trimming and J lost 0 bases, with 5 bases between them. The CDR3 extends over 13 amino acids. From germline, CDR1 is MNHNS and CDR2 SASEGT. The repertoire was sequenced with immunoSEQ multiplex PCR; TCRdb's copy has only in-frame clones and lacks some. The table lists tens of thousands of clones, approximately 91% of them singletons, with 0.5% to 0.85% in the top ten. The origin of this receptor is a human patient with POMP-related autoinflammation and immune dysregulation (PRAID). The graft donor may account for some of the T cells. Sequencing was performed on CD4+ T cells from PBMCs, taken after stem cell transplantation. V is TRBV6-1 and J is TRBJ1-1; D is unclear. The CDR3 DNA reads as TGTGCCAGCAGTGAGGAGCTGAACACTGAAGCTTTCTTT. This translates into CASSEELNTEAFF.